This T cell receptor (beta chain) was profiled in a study of T cell repertoires in cytomegalovirus infection. Study-level background: CMV epitopes in the study were HLA-C-restricted (recently identified) and HLA-B-restricted (well studied). Both a matching HLA type and CMV infection were indicated by public TCR beta signatures. Study observations and caveats: HLA-C-restricted CMV clonotypes gave the most frequent clonotype in two of eight donors.

Germline V gene data show CDR1 as SGHTA and CDR2 as FQGNSA. The CDR3 sequence is 16 residues long. Between the trimmed V and J ends, which lost 3 bases and 7 bases, there was a span of 22 bases. Comment on this clonotype: Its target is unknown.

TCRdb re-derived calls from the reads in MiXCR, one entry per CDR3 protein. The sample consists of around 430,000 distinct CDR3 sequences, roughly 43% of them appearing once. The source was cultured PBMCs, collected from culture after CMV antigen stimulation. This TCR derives from a human donor in good health (CMV status not recorded). Some clones in this sample may be carry-over from other donors' samples. The chain uses TRBV7-2 and TRBJ2-7; the D gene is possibly TRBD1 (6 bases). CDR3 DNA sequence: TGTGCCAGCAGCTTCATTACCGGGACAAGGGCGAAAGAGCAGTACTTC. Its translation is CASSFITGTRAKEQYF.